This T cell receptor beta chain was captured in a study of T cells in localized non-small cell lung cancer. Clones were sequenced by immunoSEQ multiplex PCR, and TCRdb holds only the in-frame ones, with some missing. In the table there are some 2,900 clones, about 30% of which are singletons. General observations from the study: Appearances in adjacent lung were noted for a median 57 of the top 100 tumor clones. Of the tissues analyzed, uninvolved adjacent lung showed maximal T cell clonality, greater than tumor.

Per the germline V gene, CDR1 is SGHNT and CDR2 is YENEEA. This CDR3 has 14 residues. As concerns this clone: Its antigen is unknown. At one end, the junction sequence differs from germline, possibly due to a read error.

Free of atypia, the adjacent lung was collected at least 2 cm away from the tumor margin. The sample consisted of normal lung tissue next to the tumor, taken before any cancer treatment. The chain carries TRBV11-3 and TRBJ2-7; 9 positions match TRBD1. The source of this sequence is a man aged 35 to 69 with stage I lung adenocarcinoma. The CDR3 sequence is CASSSGTGSYEQYF. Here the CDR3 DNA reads TGTGCTAGCAGCTCCGGGACAGGGTCCTACGAGCAGTACTTC.